The T cell receptor (beta chain) under discussion was sequenced for a study of cytomegalovirus exposure and HLA in healthy donors. Findings and limits, study-wide: In an earlier analysis, productive rearrangement rates for most beta V segments clustered near 87% or 30%. Researchers reportedly found TCR beta sequences accurately predicted most subjects' HLA-A and HLA-B alleles. The authors later linked a missense DCLRE1C variant to TCR beta V- and J-gene trimming.

A remark on this clone: What it binds is unknown.

A multiplex PCR was run with 60 Vbeta primers and 13 Jbeta primers. Profiled with immunoSEQ multiplex PCR; TCRdb holds only in-frame clones, not every one. The repertoire holds 100,000 to 150,000 clones, with roughly 80% as singletons. Per germline, CDR1 SGHNT and CDR2 YENEEA. CDR3 length equals 14 residues. The V end was cut by 1 base, the J end by 5 bases, with 9 bases between. The chain combines TRBV11-3 with TRBJ2-1; TRBD1 is a possible D gene (6 bases). This clonotype was obtained from a man aged 30 to 39 in good health and CMV-seropositive. What was sequenced was PBMCs. The CDR3 DNA reads TGTGCCAGCAGCTTAGCAACAGGGCACAATGAGCAGTTCTTC. Its translation is CASSLATGHNEQFF.